This TCR beta chain was documented in a study of blood T cells in healthy people across ages. A J-beta primer mix and a sample-barcoded 5' primer were used in a second PCR of about 7 to 12 cycles. TCRdb itself ran the 5' RACE reads through MiXCR, one entry per CDR3 protein. The sample has more than 900,000 distinct CDR3 sequences; 25% to 30% are singletons. This CDR3 is built from 13 residues. V lost 5 bases and J lost 6, with 11 bases in between. Germline assignment: CDR1 MDHEN and CDR2 SYDVKM. These data also formed part of another study, on T cells of mothers and their children.

This receptor was taken from a woman aged 40 to 49 in good health. Sample: blood. The chain recombines TRBV28 with TRBJ1-5; D is unclear. The DNA of the CDR3 is TGTGCCAGCAGTCCGCCTTCGGGTCAGCCCCAGCATTTT. Amino acids: CASSPPSGQPQHF.